This T cell receptor beta chain was sequenced in a study of beta chain features in type 1 diabetes. General study points: The study found that naive, central memory and Treg TCRB repertoires appeared more similar in patients than in healthy donors.

This clone came up once. Its antigen is not identified. Deletions cut 1 base from V and 0 bases from J, with 7 bases between. The length of the CDR3 is 14 residues. CDR1 is SGHRS, CDR2 YFSETQ, per germline. The entirety of the isolated RNA underwent reverse transcription, so expressed TCRB transcripts were sequenced. Each stem cell-like memory T cell sample yielded about 1.01 million reads on average. Sequenced by immunoSEQ multiplex PCR; TCRdb stores in-frame clones only, minus some. The table lists some 100,000 clones, almost 40% of them singletons, with over 0.05% in the top ten. The authors sorted CD4+ naive, central memory, regulatory and stem cell-like memory cells via CD45RO/CCR7/CD25/CD127/CD95/CD27.

What was sequenced was stem cell memory CD4+ T cells from blood. This rearrangement joins TRBV5-1 to TRBJ1-2; tentatively, D is TRBD1 (6 bases). The sequence was obtained from a woman between 18 and 29 years old in good health. Here the CDR3 DNA reads TGCGCCAGCAGCTTGAGGACAGCTAACTATGGCTACACCTTC. Translation gives CASSLRTANYGYTF.